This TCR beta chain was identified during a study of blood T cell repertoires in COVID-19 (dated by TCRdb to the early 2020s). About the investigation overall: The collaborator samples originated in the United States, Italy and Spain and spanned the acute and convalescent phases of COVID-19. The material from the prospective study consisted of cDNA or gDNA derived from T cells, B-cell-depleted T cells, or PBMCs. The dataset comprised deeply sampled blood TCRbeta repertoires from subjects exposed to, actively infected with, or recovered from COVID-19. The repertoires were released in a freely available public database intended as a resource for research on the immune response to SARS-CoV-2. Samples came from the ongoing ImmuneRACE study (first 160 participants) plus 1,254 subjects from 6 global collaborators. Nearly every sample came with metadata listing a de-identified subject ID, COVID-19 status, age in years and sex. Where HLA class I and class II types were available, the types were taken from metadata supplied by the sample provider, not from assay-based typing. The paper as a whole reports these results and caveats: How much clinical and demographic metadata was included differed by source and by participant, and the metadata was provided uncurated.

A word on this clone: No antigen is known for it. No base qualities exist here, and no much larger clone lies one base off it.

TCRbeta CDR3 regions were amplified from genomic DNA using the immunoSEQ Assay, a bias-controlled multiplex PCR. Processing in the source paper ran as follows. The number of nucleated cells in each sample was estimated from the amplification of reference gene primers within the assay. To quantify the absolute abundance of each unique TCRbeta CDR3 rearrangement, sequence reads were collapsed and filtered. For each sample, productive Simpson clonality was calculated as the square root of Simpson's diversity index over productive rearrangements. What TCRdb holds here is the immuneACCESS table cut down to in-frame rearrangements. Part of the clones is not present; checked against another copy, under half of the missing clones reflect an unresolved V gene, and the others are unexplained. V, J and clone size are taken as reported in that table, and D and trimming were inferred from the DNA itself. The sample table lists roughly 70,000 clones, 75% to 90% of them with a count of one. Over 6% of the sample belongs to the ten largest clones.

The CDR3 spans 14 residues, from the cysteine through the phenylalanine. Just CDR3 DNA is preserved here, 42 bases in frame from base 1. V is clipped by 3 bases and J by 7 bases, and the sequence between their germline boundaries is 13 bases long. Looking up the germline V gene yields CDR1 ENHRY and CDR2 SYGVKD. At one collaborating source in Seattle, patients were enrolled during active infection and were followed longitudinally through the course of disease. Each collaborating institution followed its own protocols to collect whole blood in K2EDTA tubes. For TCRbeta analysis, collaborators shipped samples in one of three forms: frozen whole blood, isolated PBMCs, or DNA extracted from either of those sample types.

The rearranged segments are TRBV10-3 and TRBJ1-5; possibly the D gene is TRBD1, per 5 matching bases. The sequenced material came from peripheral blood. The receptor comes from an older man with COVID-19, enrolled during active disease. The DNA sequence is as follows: TGTGCCATCAGTGAAGGGGCAGGTGGACAGCCCCAGCATTTT. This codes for CAISEGAGGQPQHF.